This T cell receptor beta chain comes out of a study of early T cells in non-severe SARS-CoV-2 infection. Whole-study context: RNA in bulk from unsorted whole blood was sequenced, and chains were unpaired.

Overall study results and limits: VDJdb-based matching was biased toward anti-spike CD8 responses and missed private and CD4 specificities.

One entry per CDR3 protein, called by TCRdb with MiXCR from the 5' RACE reads. The profile shows almost 45,000 distinct CDR3 sequences, around 6% of them singletons. J lost 4 bases, V lost 3 bases, and 5 bases had no gene match. There are 14 residues in the CDR3. CDR1 and CDR2 from the germline V gene are SEHNR and FQNEAQ (reference sequence). Remarks on this clonotype: Its target is unknown.

The clonotype comes from an adult who was a healthcare worker with PCR-confirmed SARS-CoV-2 infection or an uninfected control (not recorded which). Sequencing was done on a sample of whole blood. V is TRBV7-9 and J is TRBJ1-1; TRBD1 matches at 7 bases. The CDR3 sequence is CASSLGTVGTEAFF. Written as DNA, the CDR3 is TGTGCCAGCAGCTTGGGGACAGTCGGCACTGAAGCTTTCTTT.